This T cell receptor (beta chain) was found in a study of regulatory T cells in long-lasting Graves disease. Study results and caveats: Persistent Graves' disease cases displayed lower TCR diversity than newly diagnosed ones. TRBV28, TRBJ1-2 and TRBJ2-5 emerged as the favored segments in persistent disease. Fewer public clonotypes were shared by new patients (roughly 970) than by persistent patients (about 2,700).

Germline CDR1 MNHEY, CDR2 SVGEGT. The CDR3 has 14 amino acids. V was clipped by 7 bases and J by 3 bases, with 15 bases between them. The authors built TCR beta libraries using iRepertoire HTBI primers and Arm-PCR of CDR3 regions. TCRdb called the multiplex PCR reads again in MiXCR, with one record for every CDR3 protein. The sample records over 350,000 distinct CDR3 sequences, less than 25% being singletons. The sample's time point: persistent/refractory GD, antithyroid drugs over 5 years with positive TRAb. RNA extracted from PBMCs served as the sequencing template. In Xi'an, China, an endocrinology department was the source of patients. This clonotype was recorded many times. Its cognate antigen is unknown.

The material sequenced was peripheral blood mononuclear cells (PBMCs), taken when the disease was refractory, from a patient treated with antithyroid drugs. The chain carries TRBV6-2 or TRBV6-3 and TRBJ2-5, with D perhaps matching TRBD2 (6 bases). This TCR was sampled from a female donor with Graves disease. As DNA, the CDR3 is TGTGCCAGCACCCGTCGGGGAGGCAAAGAGACCCAGTACTTC. Protein product: CASTRRGGKETQYF.